This T cell receptor beta chain emerged from a study of neurological immune-mediated disorders. The sample holds many counts of this clonotype. From germline, CDR1 is LNHNV and CDR2 YYDKDF (reference sequence). This CDR3 comprises 17 residues. V was trimmed by 7 bases and J by 8 bases, leaving 29 bases between them. The time point here: longitudinal time-point 1 (baseline). The method for making cDNA was 5'RACE, and it used 10-nucleotide random UMIs. The authors obtained over 180 million TCR-beta sequences from 15-18 subjects per sequencing run. TCRdb processed the 5' RACE reads anew with MiXCR; each CDR3 protein has one entry. The sample gives 71,000 or so distinct CDR3 sequences, 12% to 15% of which show up once; about 4.5% is in the top ten.

The TCR comes from a female donor with HTLV-1-associated myelopathy (HAM/TSP). The rearrangement joins TRBV15 to TRBJ1-2, with D possibly TRBD1 on 5 matching bases. The sequencing input was PBMCs. In DNA form, the CDR3 reads TGTGCCACCACCCCAGGCGGTGAGCAGGGAGCTTTAGTCGGCTACACCTTC. Translation gives CATTPGGEQGALVGYTF.